The clone carrying this TCR beta chain occurred many times. Its antigen is undetermined. Via MiXCR, TCRdb re-called the 5' RACE reads, giving one row per CDR3 protein. Of 200,000 to 250,000 distinct CDR3 sequences in the sample, roughly a tenth were seen once. Trimming took 1 base from V and 3 from J, leaving 19 bases between them. CDR1 is LGHDT, CDR2 YNNKEL, per germline (reference sequence). The CDR3 contains 18 residues. This entry belongs to a study of CD8 T cells in ankylosing spondylitis. The study, taken as a whole, reports: In reactive arthritis synovial fluid and blood, some motif variants had been reported before. Disease-linked clones displayed a CD8+ phenotype and appeared relatively rarely in peripheral blood.

The chain has TRBV3-1 and TRBJ2-1; weak D call: TRBD2 (7 bases). The sequence came from a male donor with ankylosing spondylitis or in good health (not recorded which). Sequencing used blood, either unsorted or a sorted T cell fraction (not recorded which). CDR3 DNA sequence: TGTGCCAGCAGCCAAGGGCCCTGGAGGGGGGGCCTCTACAATGAGCAGTTCTTC. Protein: CASSQGPWRGGLYNEQFF.